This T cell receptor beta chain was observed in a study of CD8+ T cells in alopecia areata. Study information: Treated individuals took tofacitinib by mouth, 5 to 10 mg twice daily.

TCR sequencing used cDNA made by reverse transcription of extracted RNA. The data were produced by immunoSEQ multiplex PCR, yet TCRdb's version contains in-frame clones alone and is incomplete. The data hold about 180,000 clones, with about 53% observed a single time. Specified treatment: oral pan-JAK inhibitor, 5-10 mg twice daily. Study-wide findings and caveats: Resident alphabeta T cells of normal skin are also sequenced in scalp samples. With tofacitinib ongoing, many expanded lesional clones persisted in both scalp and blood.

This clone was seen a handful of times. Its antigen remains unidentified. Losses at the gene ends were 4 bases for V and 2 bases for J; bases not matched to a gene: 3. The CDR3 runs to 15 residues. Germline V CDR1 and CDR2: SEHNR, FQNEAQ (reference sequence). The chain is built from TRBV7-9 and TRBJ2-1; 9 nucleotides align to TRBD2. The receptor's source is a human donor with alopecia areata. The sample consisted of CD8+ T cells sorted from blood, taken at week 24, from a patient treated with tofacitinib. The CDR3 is CASSSSGGPYNEQFF. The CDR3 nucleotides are TGTGCCAGCAGCTCAAGCGGGGGGCCCTACAATGAGCAGTTCTTC. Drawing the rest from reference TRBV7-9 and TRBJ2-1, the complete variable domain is DTGVSQNPRHKITKRGQNVTFRCDPISEHNRLYWYRQTLGQGPEFLTYFQNEAQLEKSRLLSDRFSAERPKGSFSTLEIQRTEQGDSAMYLCASSSSGGPYNEQFFGPGTRLTVL.